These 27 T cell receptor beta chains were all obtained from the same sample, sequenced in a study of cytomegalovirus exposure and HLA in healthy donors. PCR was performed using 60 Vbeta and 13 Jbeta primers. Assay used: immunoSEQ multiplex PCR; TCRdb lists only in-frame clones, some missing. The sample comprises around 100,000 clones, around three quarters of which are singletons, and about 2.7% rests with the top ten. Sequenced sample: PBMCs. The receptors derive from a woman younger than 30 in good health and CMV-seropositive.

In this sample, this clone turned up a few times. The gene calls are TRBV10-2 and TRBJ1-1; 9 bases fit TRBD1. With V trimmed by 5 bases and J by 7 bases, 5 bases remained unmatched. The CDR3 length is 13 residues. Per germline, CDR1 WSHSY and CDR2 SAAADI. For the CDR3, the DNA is TGCGCCAGCAGTCTACAGGGGGCCGGTGAAGCTTTCTTT. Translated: CASSLQGAGEAFF.

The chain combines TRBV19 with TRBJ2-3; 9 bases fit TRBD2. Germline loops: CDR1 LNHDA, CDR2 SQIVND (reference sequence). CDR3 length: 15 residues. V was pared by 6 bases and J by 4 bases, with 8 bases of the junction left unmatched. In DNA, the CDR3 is TGTGCCAGTAGCACAATAGCGGGAGAAGCAGATACGCAGTATTTT. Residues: CASSTIAGEADTQYF.

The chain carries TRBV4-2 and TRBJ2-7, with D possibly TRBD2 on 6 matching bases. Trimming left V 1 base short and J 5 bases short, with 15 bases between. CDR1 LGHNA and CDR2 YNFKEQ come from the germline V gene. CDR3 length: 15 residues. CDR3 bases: TGTGCCAGCAGCCAAGTCGGCGTGTGGAGGGACGAGCAGTACTTC. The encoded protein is CASSQVGVWRDEQYF.

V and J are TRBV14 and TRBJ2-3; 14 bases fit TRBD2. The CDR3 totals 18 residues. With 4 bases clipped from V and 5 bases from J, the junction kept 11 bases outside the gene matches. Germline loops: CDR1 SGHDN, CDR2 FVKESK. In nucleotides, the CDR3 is TGTGCCAGCAGCCTACCGGGACTAGCGGGAGTTGCTGGAGATACGCAGTATTTT. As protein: CASSLPGLAGVAGDTQYF.

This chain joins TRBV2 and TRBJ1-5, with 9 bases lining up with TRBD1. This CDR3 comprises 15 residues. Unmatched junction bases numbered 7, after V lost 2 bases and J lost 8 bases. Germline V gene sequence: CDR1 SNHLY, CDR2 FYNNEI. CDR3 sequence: CASSEPPTGGEPQHF. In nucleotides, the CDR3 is TGTGCCAGCAGTGAACCCCCGACAGGGGGGGAGCCCCAGCATTTT.

The CDR3 sequence: CASRFGQGSYEQYF. DNA of the CDR3: TGCGCCAGCAGATTCGGACAGGGATCCTACGAGCAGTACTTC. The V gene is TRBV10-2, the J gene TRBJ2-7; 8 bases align to TRBD1. This CDR3 spans 14 amino acids. In germline, CDR1 is WSHSY, CDR2 SAAADI. V gave up 6 bases and J gave up 1 base; unmatched junction bases: 5.

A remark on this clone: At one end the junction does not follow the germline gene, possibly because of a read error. The CDR3 nucleotides are TGTGCCAGCAGCGAAGAGGGGTACAATGAGCAGTTCTTC. Protein sequence: CASSEEGYNEQFF. The V and J genes are TRBV6-1 and TRBJ2-1; D might be TRBD1 or TRBD2, each matching 5 bases. This CDR3 has 13 amino acids. CDR1 MNHNS and CDR2 SASEGT come from the germline V gene.

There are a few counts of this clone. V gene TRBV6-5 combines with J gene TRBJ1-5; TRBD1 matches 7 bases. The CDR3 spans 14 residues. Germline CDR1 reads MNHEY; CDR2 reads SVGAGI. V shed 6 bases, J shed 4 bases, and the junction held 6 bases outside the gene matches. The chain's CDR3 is CASRKGTVNQPQHF. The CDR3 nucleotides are TGTGCCAGCAGGAAGGGGACAGTTAATCAGCCCCAGCATTTT.

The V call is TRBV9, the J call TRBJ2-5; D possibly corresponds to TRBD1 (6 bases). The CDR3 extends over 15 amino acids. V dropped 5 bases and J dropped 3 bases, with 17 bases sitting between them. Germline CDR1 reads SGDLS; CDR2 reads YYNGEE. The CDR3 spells CASSHKGELEETQYF. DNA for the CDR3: TGTGCCAGCAGTCATAAGGGGGAATTGGAAGAGACCCAGTACTTC.

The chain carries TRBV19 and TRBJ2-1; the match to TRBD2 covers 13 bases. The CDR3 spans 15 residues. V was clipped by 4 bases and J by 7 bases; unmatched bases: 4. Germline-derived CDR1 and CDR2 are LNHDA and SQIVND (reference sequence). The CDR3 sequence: CASSTRLAGGNEQFF. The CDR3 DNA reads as TGTGCCAGTAGTACAAGACTAGCGGGAGGAAATGAGCAGTTCTTC.

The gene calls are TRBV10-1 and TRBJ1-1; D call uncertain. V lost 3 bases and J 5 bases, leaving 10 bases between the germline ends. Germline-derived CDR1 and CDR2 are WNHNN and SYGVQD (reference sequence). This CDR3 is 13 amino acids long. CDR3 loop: CASSETLLTEAFF. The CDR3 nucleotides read TGCGCCAGCAGTGAAACCCTATTGACTGAAGCTTTCTTT.

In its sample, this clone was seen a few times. The CDR3 sequence: CASCGLGEYEQYF. The CDR3 DNA follows: TGTGCCAGCTGCGGTTTGGGAGAATACGAGCAGTACTTC. This rearrangement joins TRBV6-5 to TRBJ2-7, with D possibly matching TRBD2 (5 bases). V shed 8 bases and J shed 4 bases, with 15 bases lying between them. This CDR3 has 13 amino acids. Per germline, CDR1 MNHEY and CDR2 SVGAGI.

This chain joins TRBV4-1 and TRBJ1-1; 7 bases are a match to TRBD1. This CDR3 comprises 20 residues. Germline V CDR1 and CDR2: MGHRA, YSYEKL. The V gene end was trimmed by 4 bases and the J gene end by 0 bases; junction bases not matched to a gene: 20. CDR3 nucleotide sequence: TGCGCCAGCAGCCCATCTTCGCCTACGACAGGGCGTATCATGAACACTGAAGCTTTCTTT. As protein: CASSPSSPTTGRIMNTEAFF.

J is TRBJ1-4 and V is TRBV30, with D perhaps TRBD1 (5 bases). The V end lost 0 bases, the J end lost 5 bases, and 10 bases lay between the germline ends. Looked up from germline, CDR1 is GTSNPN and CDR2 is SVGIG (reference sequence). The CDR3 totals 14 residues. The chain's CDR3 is CAWSVRGRNEKLFF. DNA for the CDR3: TGTGCCTGGAGTGTACGGGGGAGAAATGAAAAACTGTTTTTT. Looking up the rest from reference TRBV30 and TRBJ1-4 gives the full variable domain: SQTIHQWPATLVQPVGSPLSLECTVEGTSNPNLYWYRQAAGRGLQLLFYSVGIGQISSEVPQNLSASRPQDRQFILSSKKLLLSDSGFYLCAWSVRGRNEKLFFGSGTQLSVL.

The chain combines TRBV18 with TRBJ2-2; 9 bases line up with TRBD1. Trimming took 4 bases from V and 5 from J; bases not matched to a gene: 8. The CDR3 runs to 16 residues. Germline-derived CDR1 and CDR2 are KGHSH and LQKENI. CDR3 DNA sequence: TGTGCCAGCTCACGGATACAGGGGGCGCCTACCGGGGAGCTGTTTTTT. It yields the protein CASSRIQGAPTGELFF.

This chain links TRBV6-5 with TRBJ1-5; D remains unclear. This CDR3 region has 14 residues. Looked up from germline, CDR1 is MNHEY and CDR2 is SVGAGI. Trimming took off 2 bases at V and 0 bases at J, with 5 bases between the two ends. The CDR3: CASSYSYSNQPQHF. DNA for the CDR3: TGTGCCAGCAGTTACAGCTATAGCAATCAGCCCCAGCATTTT.

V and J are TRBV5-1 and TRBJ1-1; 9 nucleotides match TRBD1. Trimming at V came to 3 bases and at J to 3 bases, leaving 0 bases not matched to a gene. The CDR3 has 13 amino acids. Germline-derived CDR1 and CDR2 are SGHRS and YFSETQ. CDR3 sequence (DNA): TGCGCCAGCAGCTGGACAGGGGACACTGAAGCTTTCTTT. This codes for CASSWTGDTEAFF.

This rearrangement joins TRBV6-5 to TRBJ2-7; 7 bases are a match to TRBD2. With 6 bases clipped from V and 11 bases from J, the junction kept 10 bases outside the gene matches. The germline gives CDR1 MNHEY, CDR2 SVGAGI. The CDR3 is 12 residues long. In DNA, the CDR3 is TGTGCCAGCAGACGGACTGCGGGGGAGGAGTACTTC. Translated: CASRRTAGEEYF.

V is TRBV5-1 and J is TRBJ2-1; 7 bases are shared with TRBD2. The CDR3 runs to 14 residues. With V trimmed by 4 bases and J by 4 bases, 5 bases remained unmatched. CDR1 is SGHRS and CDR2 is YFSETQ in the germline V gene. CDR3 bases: TGCGCCAGCAGCCTACTACTAGCGTACAATGAGCAGTTCTTC. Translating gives CASSLLLAYNEQFF.

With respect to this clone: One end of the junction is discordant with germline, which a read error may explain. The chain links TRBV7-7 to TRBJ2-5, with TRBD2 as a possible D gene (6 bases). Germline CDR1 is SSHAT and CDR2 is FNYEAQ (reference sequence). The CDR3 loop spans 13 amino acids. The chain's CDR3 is CASSLAAGETQYF. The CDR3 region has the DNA TGTGCTAGCAGCTTAGCCGCGGGGGAGACCCAGTACTTC.

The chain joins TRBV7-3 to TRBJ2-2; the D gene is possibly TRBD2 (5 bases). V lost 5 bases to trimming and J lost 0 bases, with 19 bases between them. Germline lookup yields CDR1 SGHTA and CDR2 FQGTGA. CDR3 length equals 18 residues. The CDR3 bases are TGTGCCAGCAGCCCCCGATCCGGGGTCGCCTCGAACACCGGGGAGCTGTTTTTT. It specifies CASSPRSGVASNTGELFF.

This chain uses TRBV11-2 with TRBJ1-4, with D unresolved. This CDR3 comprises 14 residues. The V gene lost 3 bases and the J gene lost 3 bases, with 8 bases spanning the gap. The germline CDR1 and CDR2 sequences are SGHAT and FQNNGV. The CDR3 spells CASSLAVSNEKLFF. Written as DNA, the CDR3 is TGTGCCAGCAGCTTGGCGGTTTCTAATGAAAAACTGTTTTTT.

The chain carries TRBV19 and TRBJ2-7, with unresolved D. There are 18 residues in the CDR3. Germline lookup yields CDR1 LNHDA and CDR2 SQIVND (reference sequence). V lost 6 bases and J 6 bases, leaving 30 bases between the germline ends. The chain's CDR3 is CASSPKTSLEAAPPEQYF. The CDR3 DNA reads TGTGCCAGTAGCCCTAAGACGTCTCTTGAGGCGGCCCCTCCCGAGCAGTACTTC.

The CDR3 is CASGLPYGDLYEQYF. In nucleotides, the CDR3 is TGTGCTAGTGGTTTGCCCTATGGGGACTTGTACGAGCAGTACTTC. The rearrangement uses TRBV12-5 and TRBJ2-7, with TRBD2 as a possible D gene (6 bases). Per germline, CDR1 LGHNT and CDR2 FRNRAP. The CDR3 is 15 residues long. V was clipped by 2 bases and J by 4 bases, with 15 bases between them.

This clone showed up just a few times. CDR3 bases: TGTGCCAGCTCTACCACTTCAGCGGGAGTTGGGACCCAGTACTTC. Amino acids: CASSTTSAGVGTQYF. The chain employs TRBV18 and TRBJ2-5; 8 positions agree with TRBD2. This CDR3 region has 15 residues. The V gene end was trimmed by 6 bases and the J gene end by 7 bases; junction bases not matched to a gene: 13. CDR1 KGHSH and CDR2 LQKENI come from the germline V gene.

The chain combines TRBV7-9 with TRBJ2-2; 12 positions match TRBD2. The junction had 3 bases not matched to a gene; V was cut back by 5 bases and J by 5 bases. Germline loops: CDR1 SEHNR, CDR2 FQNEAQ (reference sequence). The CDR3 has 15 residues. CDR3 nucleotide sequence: TGTGCCAGCAGCCGGGGACTAGCGGGTACCGGGGAGCTGTTTTTT. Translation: CASSRGLAGTGELFF.

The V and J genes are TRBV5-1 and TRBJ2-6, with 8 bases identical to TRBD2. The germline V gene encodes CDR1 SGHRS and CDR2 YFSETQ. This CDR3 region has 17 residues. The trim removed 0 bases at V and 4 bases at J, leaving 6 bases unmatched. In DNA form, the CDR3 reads TGCGCCAGCAGCTTGGCAAGCGGGAGTGGGGGGGCCAACGTCCTGACTTTC. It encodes CASSLASGSGGANVLTF.